This T cell receptor (beta chain) is from a study of shared clonotypes between healthy human individuals. Study results and caveats: Larger richness was generally estimated for naive than memory subsets. Sampling used blood alone; tissue repertoires probably differ.

The CDR3 has 17 residues. Germline V gives CDR1 SGHRS, CDR2 YFSETQ. The germline V and J ends were trimmed by 4 bases and 9 bases, with 28 bases remaining between them. Worth noting for this clone: Its specificity is unknown.

Over several immunoSEQ plates, each subset's genomic DNA was distributed in even portions. Profiled with immunoSEQ multiplex PCR; TCRdb holds only in-frame clones, not every one. The table records 2 million to 2.5 million clones, about 92% of them present only once. The gene calls are TRBV5-1 and TRBJ1-2, with D maybe TRBD1 (6 bases). This sequence originates from a man aged 18 to 30 in good health. Some clones in this sample may be carry-over from other donors' samples. Material for sequencing was naive CD4+ T cells from PBMCs. Subset here: CD45RA+ positively selected. CDR3 sequence reads: CASSVAGANPMRHRYTF. DNA of the CDR3: TGCGCCAGCAGCGTGGCAGGGGCCAACCCGATGAGGCACCGCTACACCTTC.